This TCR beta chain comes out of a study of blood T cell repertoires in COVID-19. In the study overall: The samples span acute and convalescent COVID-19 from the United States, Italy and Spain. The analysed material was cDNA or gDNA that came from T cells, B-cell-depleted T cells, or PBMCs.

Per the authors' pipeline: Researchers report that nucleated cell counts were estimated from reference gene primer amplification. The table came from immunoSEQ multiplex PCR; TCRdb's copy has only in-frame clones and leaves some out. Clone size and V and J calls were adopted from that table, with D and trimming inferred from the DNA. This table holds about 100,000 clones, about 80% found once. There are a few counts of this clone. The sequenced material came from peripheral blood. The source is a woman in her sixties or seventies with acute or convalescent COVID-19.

This chain's CDR3 is CASSPIRGPGNTIYF. The DNA for the CDR3 is TGTGCCAGTAGCCCAATAAGGGGGCCAGGAAACACCATATATTTT. This chain uses TRBV19 with TRBJ1-3; 7 bases align to TRBD1. CDR1 and CDR2 (germline): LNHDA, SQIVND (reference sequence). The J segment lost 4 bases and the V segment lost 6 bases, leaving 9 bases of the junction unmatched. The CDR3 covers 15 residues.